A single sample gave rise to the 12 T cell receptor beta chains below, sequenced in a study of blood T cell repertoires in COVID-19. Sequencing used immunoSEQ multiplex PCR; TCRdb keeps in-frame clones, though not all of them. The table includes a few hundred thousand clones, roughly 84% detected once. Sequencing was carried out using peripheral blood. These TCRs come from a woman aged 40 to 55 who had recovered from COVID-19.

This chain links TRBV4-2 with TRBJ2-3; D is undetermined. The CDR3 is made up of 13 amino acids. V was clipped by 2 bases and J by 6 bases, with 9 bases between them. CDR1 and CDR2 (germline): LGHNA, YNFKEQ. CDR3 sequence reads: CASSQPGSDTQYF. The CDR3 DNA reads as TGTGCCAGCAGCCAACCCGGGTCGGATACGCAGTATTTT.

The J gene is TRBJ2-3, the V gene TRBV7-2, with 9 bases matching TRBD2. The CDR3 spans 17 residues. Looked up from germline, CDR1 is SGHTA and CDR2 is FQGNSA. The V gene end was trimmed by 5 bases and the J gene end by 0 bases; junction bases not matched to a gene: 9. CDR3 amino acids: CASSTPSGGLSTDTQYF. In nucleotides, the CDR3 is TGTGCCAGCAGCACCCCAAGCGGGGGGCTTAGCACAGATACGCAGTATTTT.

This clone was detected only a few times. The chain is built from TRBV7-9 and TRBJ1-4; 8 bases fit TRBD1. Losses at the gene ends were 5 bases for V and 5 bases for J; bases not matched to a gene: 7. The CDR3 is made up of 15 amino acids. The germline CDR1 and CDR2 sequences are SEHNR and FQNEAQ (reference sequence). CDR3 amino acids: CASSHGDRGNEKLFF. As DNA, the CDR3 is TGTGCCAGCAGCCATGGCGACAGGGGAAATGAAAAACTGTTTTTT.

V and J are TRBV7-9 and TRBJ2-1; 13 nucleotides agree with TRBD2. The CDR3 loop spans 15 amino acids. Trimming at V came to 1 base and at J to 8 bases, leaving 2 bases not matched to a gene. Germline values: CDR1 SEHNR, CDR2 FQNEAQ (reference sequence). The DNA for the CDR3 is TGTGCCAGCAGCTTAGGACTAGCGGGGGGATATGAGCAGTTCTTC. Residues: CASSLGLAGGYEQFF.

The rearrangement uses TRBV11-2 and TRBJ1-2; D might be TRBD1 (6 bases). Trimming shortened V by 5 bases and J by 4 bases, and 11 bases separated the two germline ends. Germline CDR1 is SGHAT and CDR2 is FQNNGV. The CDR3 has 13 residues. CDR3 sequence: CASSPQGPYGYTF. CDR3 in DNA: TGTGCCAGCAGCCCGCAGGGGCCCTATGGCTACACCTTC. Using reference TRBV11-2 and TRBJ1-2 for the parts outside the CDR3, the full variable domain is EAGVAQSPRYKIIEKRQSVAFWCNPISGHATLYWYQQILGQGPKLLIQFQNNGVVDDSQLPKDRFSAERLKGVDSTLKIQPAKLEDSAVYLCASSPQGPYGYTFGSGTRLTVV.

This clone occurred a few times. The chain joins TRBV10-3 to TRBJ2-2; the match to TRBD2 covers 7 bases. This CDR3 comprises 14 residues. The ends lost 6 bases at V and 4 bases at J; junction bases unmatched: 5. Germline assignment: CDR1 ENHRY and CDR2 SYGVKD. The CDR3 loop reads CAIRAWTSTGELFF. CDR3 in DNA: TGTGCCATCAGAGCCTGGACTAGCACCGGGGAGCTGTTTTTT.

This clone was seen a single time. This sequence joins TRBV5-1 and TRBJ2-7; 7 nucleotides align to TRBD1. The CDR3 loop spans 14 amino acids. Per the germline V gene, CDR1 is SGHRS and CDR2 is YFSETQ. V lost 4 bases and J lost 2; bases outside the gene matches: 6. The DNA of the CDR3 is TGCGCCAGCAGCCTCGGGACAGCCACCTACGAGCAGTACTTC. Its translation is CASSLGTATYEQYF. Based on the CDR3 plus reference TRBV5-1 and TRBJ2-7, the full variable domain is KAGVTQTPRYLIKTRGQQVTLSCSPISGHRSVSWYQQTPGQGLQFLFEYFSETQRNKGNFPGRFSGRQFSNSRSEMNVSTLELGDSALYLCASSLGTATYEQYFGPGTRLTVT.

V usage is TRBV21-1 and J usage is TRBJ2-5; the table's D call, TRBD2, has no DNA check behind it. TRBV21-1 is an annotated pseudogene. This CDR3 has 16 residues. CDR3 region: CASTPRTSGYQETQYF. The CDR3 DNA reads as TGTGCCAGCACCCCCCGGACTAGCGGGTACCAAGAGACCCAGTACTTC.

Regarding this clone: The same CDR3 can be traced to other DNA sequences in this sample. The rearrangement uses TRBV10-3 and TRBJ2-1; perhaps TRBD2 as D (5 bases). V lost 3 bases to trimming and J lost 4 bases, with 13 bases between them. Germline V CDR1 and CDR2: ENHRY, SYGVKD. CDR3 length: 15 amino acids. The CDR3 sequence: CAISEGGSQYNEQFF. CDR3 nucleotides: TGTGCCATCAGTGAAGGCGGGTCACAATACAATGAGCAGTTCTTC.

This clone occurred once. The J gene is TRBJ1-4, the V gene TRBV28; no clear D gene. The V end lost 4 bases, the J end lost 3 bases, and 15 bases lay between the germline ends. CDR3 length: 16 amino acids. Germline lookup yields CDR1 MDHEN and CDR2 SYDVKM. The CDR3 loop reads CASSSETIEPNEKLFF. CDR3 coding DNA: TGTGCCAGCAGTTCGGAGACCATCGAACCTAATGAAAAACTGTTTTTT.

For the CDR3, the DNA is TGTGCCGATCAGGGTTCTGGAAACACCATATATTTT. This encodes CADQGSGNTIYF. The chain is built from TRBV7-9 and TRBJ1-3; D is perhaps TRBD1 (5 bases). The length of the CDR3 is 12 residues. Germline CDR1 is SEHNR and CDR2 is FQNEAQ (reference sequence). V lost 11 bases, J lost 1 base, and 9 bases lay in between.

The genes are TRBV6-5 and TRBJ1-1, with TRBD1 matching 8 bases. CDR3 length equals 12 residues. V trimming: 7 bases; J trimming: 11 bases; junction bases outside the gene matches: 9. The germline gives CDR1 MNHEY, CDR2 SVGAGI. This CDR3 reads CASTNPGGRAFF. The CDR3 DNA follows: TGTGCCAGCACTAACCCAGGGGGCAGGGCTTTCTTT.